This T cell receptor (beta chain) was profiled in a study of blood T cell repertoires in COVID-19. As for this clone: Other nucleotide sequences in the sample specify the same CDR3.

Original data processing: Cell counts per sample came from amplifying reference gene primers. Produced via immunoSEQ multiplex PCR; TCRdb's table is partial and in-frame only. Clone size and V and J calls were adopted from that table, with D and trimming inferred from the DNA. Among around 220,000 clones listed, under 90% were seen once. What was sequenced was peripheral blood. The sequence was collected from a man aged 25 to 45 with active or convalescent COVID-19.

CDR3 region: CASSPGQEDYTF. The CDR3 DNA reads as TGTGCCAGCTCACCCGGACAGGAGGACTACACCTTC. The chain has TRBV18 and TRBJ1-2; 7 nucleotides line up with TRBD1. The CDR3 is 12 residues long. The germline V gene has CDR1 KGHSH and CDR2 LQKENI. With V trimmed by 3 bases and J by 10 bases, 5 bases remained unmatched.